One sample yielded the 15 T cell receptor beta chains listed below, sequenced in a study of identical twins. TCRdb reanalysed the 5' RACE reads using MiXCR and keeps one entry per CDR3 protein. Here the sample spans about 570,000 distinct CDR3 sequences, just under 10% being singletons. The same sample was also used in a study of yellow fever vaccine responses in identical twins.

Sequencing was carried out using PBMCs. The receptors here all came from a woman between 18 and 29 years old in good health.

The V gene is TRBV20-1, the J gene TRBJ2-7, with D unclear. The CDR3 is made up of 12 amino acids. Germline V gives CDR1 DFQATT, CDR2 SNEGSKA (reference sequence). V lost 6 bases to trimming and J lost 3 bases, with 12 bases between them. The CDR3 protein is CSAPAPNYEQYF. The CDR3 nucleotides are TGCAGTGCGCCGGCACCCAACTACGAGCAGTACTTC.

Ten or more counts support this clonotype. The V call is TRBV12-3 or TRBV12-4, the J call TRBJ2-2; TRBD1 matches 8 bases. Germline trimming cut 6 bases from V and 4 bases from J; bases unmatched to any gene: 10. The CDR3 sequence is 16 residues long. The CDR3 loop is CASSAPGGAITGELFF. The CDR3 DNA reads TGTGCCAGCAGCGCGCCAGGGGGCGCGATCACCGGGGAGCTGTTTTTT.

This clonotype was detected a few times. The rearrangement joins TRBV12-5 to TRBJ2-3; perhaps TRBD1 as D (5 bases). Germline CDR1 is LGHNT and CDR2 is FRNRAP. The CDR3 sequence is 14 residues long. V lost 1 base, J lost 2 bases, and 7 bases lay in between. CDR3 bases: TGTGCTAGTGGTTTGGGGGGCCCCACAGATACGCAGTATTTT. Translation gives CASGLGGPTDTQYF.

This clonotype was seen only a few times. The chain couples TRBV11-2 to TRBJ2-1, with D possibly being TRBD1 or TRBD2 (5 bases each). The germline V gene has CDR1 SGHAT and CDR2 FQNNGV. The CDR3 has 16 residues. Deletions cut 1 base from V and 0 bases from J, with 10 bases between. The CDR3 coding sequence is TGTGCCAGCAGCTTAGTGGGGGTGATCTCCTACAATGAGCAGTTCTTC. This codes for CASSLVGVISYNEQFF.

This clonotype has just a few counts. The CDR3 loop reads CSAGPAGGTDTQYF. CDR3 nucleotides: TGCAGCGCCGGCCCAGCGGGAGGGACAGATACGCAGTATTTT. This chain connects TRBV29-1 to TRBJ2-3; 10 nucleotides line up with TRBD2. J was trimmed by 3 bases and V by 7 bases; bases with no gene match: 7. Germline assignment: CDR1 SQVTM and CDR2 ANQGSEA. The CDR3 extends over 14 amino acids.

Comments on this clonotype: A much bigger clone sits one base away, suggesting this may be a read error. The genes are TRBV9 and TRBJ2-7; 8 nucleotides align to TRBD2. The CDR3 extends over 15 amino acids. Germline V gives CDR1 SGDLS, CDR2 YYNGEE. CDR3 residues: CASSVETSGPYDQYF. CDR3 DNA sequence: TGTGCCAGCAGCGTAGAAACTAGCGGTCCCTACGATCAGTACTTC.

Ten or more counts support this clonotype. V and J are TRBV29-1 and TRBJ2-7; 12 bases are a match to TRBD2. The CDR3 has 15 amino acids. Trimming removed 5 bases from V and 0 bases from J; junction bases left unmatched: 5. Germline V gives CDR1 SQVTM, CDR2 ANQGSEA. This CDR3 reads CSVRLAGANSYEQYF. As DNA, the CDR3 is TGCAGCGTTCGACTAGCGGGGGCGAACTCCTACGAGCAGTACTTC.

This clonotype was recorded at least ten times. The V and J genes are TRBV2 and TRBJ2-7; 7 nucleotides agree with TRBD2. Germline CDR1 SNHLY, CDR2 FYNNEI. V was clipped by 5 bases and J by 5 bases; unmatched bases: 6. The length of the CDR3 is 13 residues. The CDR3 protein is CASSPRLAHEQYF. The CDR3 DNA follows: TGTGCCAGCAGTCCGAGACTAGCCCACGAGCAGTACTTC.

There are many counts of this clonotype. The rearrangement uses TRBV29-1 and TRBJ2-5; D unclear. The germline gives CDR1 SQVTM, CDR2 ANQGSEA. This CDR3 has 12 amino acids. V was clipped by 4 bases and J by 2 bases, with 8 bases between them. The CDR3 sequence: CSVAELQETQYF. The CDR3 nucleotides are TGCAGCGTTGCTGAGCTTCAAGAGACCCAGTACTTC.

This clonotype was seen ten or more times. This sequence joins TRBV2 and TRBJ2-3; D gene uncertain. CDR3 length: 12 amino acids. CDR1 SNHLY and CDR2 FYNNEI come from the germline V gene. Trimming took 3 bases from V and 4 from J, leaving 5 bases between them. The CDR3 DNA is TGTGCCAGCAGTGATGTAGCAGATACGCAGTATTTT. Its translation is CASSDVADTQYF. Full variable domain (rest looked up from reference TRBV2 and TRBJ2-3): EPEVTQTPSHQVTQMGQEVILRCVPISNHLYFYWYRQILGQKVEFLVSFYNNEISEKSEIFDDQFSVERPDGSNFTLKIRSTKLEDSAMYFCASSDVADTQYFGPGTRLTVL.

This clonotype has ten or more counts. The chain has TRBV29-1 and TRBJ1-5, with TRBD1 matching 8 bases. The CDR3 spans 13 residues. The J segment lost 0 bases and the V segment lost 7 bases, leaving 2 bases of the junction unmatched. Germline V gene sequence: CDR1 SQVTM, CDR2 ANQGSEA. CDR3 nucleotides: TGCAGCGCCGGACAGGGTAGCAATCAGCCCCAGCATTTT. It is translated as CSAGQGSNQPQHF.

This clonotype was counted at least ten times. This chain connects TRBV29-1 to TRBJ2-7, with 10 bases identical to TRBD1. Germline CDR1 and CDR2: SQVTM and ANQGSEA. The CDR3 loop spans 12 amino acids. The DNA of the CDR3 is TGCAGTACGACAGGGGGCAAGTACGAGCAGTACTTC. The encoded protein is CSTTGGKYEQYF.

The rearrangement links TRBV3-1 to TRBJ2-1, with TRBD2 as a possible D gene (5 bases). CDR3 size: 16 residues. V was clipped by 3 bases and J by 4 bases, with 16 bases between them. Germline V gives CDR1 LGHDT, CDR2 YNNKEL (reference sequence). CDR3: CASSQVRGSGYNEQFF. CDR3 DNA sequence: TGTGCCAGCAGCCAGGTCCGAGGGAGTGGGTACAATGAGCAGTTCTTC.

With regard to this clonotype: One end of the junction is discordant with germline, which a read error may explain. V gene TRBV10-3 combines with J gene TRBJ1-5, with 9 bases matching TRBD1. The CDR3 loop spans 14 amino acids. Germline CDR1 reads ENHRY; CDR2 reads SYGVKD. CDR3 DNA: TGTGCCAGCCGACAGGGGGTGGGCAATAAGCCCCAGCATTTT. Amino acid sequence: CASRQGVGNKPQHF.

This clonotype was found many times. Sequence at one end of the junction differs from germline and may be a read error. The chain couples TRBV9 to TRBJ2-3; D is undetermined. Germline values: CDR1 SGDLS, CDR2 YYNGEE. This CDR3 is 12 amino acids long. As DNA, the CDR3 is TGTGCCAGCAGCGTAGGCACGGATACGCAGTATTTT. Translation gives CASSVGTDTQYF.